The rows below give T cell receptor beta chains drawn from one sample of a study of cytomegalovirus exposure and HLA in healthy donors. TCRdb's copy holds only in-frame clones and misses some; the assay was immunoSEQ multiplex PCR. The top ten hold roughly 10% of the sample, which has about 21,000 clones, under 98% seen once. Sample: PBMCs. Receptors originate from a man under 40 in good health and CMV-seropositive. The CDR3 runs from the conserved cysteine through the conserved F or W. Each record gives: clone size, V gene, J gene, D gene, CDR3 DNA, CDR3 protein. The D gene is left open where the match is weak. Some rows have no size entry. The others give once, few or many, or a class for an expanded clone.

clone size: .; V gene: TRBV6-6; J gene: TRBJ1-5; D gene: TRBD1; CDR3 DNA: TGTGCCACCTTAGGACAGGGCAATCAGCCCCAGCATTTT; CDR3 protein: CATLGQGNQPQHF
clone size: .; V gene: TRBV7-8; J gene: TRBJ2-7; D gene: .; CDR3 DNA: TGTGCCAGCAGCCCAGCCGGAGCGGAGCAGTACTTC; CDR3 protein: CASSPAGAEQYF
clone size: once; V gene: TRBV18; J gene: TRBJ2-5; D gene: TRBD2; CDR3 DNA: TGTGCCAGCTCACCACCCCTCCTAGCGGGAGGGTCTAAGACCCAGTACTTC; CDR3 protein: CASSPPLLAGGSKTQYF
clone size: once; V gene: TRBV7-8; J gene: TRBJ1-4; D gene: .; CDR3 DNA: TGTGCCAGCAGCTTTGCAGGAGGGTCTAGTGAAAAACTGTTTTTT; CDR3 protein: CASSFAGGSSEKLFF
clone size: .; V gene: TRBV30; J gene: TRBJ1-1; D gene: .; CDR3 DNA: TGTGCCCTGGGGAGGGGGTTGACTGAAGCTTTCTTT; CDR3 protein: CALGRGLTEAFF
clone size: .; V gene: TRBV2; J gene: TRBJ2-1; D gene: TRBD2; CDR3 DNA: TGTGCCAGCAGTGGACTAGCGGGACCTAGCTCCTACAATGAGCAGTTCTTC; CDR3 protein: CASSGLAGPSSYNEQFF
clone size: .; V gene: TRBV6-5; J gene: TRBJ2-1; D gene: .; CDR3 DNA: TGTGCCAGCATCTTACAGGATCTCTACAATGAGCAGTTCTTC; CDR3 protein: CASILQDLYNEQFF
clone size: .; V gene: TRBV11-1; J gene: TRBJ2-6; D gene: .; CDR3 DNA: TGTGCCAGCACGAGCCAGGGCGTCTCTGGGGCCAACGTCCTGACTTTC; CDR3 protein: CASTSQGVSGANVLTF
clone size: .; V gene: TRBV5-4; J gene: TRBJ2-5; D gene: TRBD2; CDR3 DNA: TGTGCCAGCAGCTTGCCTAGCGGGAGGGCGCGAGGAGAGACCCAGTACTTC; CDR3 protein: CASSLPSGRARGETQYF
clone size: .; V gene: TRBV29-1; J gene: TRBJ1-2; D gene: .; CDR3 DNA: TGCAGCGTTCACGGATCACAGGACTATGGCTACACCTTC; CDR3 protein: CSVHGSQDYGYTF